This TCR beta chain was profiled in a study of blood T cells in healthy people across ages. Looking at the study overall: About one barcoded beta molecule per two T cells came from capture by template switching. The study, taken as a whole, reports: Long-lived donors carried more naive CD4+ cells and greater diversity than aged donors. CMV status of donors was unknown, possibly confounding expanded clonotype changes.

Concerning this clonotype itself: No antigen is known for it.

The CDR3 sequence is 13 residues long. The V gene's germline CDR1 is SQVTM and CDR2 ANQGSEA. Isolated PBMCs totaled at least 6 million in each sample. With a J-beta primer mix and a sample-barcoded 5' primer, a second PCR ran about 7 to 11 cycles. TCRdb ran MiXCR on the 5' RACE reads and lists one entry per CDR3 protein. The sample gives fewer than 1,000,000 distinct CDR3 sequences, roughly 46% of which show up once; around 18% is in the top ten. The sample comprised blood. The V and J genes are TRBV29-1 and TRBJ2-7, with D perhaps given as TRBD1 or TRBD2 (6 bases each). The J call may not be correct, given that the DNA end is closer to TRBJ2-5. This receptor was identified in a man aged 80 or over in good health. The CDR3 bases are TGCAGCGTTAATGGGGGGCTCGAAAAGACCCAGTACTTC. This encodes CSVNGGLEKTQYF.